The next 23 T cell receptor beta chains were all read from a single sample in a study of OX40 agonist ivuxolimab in advanced cancers. The receptor library was made with the immunoSEQ multiplex PCR assay. Not all clones reach the TCRdb copy of this immuneACCESS table, which keeps in-frame sequences only. Checked studies attribute under half of the gap to unresolved V genes and leave the rest unexplained. In this sample the table shows roughly 43,000 clones, about nine tenths of which occur a single time. The ten largest clones add up to more than 55% of the sample. The specimen was CD4+ or CD8+ T cells sorted from blood, collected in a trial of the OX40 agonist ivuxolimab. These receptors originate from an adult with an advanced solid tumor such as melanoma, head and neck, liver or kidney cancer.

The chain couples TRBV13 to TRBJ1-2, with D possibly matching TRBD1 (6 bases). Germline CDR1 reads PRHDT; CDR2 reads FYEKMQ (reference sequence). Trimming cost V 3 bases and J 4 bases, with 15 bases left between them. This CDR3 is built from 15 residues. The CDR3 protein is CASSFGTGSGYGYTF. Written as DNA, the CDR3 is TGTGCCAGCAGCTTCGGTACAGGGTCTGGCTATGGCTACACCTTC.

The chain has TRBV7-9 and TRBJ1-1; no clear D gene. The CDR3 runs to 12 residues. Germline CDR1 reads SEHNR; CDR2 reads FQNEAQ (reference sequence). V gave up 6 bases and J gave up 2 bases, with 7 bases separating them. This CDR3 is CASSNFNTEAFF. The DNA of the CDR3 is TGTGCCAGCAGTAACTTCAACACTGAAGCTTTCTTT.

V gene TRBV6-1 combines with J gene TRBJ2-7; D is ambiguous. Germline V gives CDR1 MNHNS, CDR2 SASEGT. V lost 5 bases and J lost 3, with 2 bases in between. The CDR3 runs 10 residues. CDR3 DNA sequence: TGTGCCAGCAGTAACTACGAGCAGTACTTC. This codes for CASSNYEQYF.

V usage is TRBV29-1 and J usage is TRBJ2-1; D is unresolved. CDR1 is SQVTM and CDR2 is ANQGSEA in the germline V gene. Trimming took off 0 bases at V and 4 bases at J, with 10 bases between the two ends. The CDR3 loop spans 14 amino acids. The CDR3 nucleotides are TGCAGCGTTGAAGAAGCTGAGAGGTACAATGAGCAGTTCTTC. Translation gives CSVEEAERYNEQFF.

The V and J genes are TRBV5-1 and TRBJ2-3, with 10 bases identical to TRBD1. CDR1 and CDR2 (germline): SGHRS, YFSETQ. V lost 4 bases to trimming and J lost 6 bases; unmatched junction nucleotides: 5. The CDR3 is 14 residues long. CDR3 protein: CASSLRTGGDTQYF. In DNA, the CDR3 is TGCGCCAGCAGCCTACGGACAGGGGGGGATACGCAGTATTTT.

The chain uses TRBV5-6 and TRBJ2-1; tentatively, D is TRBD1 or TRBD2 (5 bases each). The ends were cut back, 2 bases at V and 10 bases at J, with 13 bases in the middle. The CDR3 sequence is 13 residues long. Germline CDR1 reads SGHDT; CDR2 reads YYEEEE. The CDR3 coding sequence is TGTGCCAGCAGCTTTGGGGAACGGGACGAGCAGTTCTTC. This codes for CASSFGERDEQFF.

The chain joins TRBV30 to TRBJ2-5; 8 positions agree with TRBD2. Gene TRBJ2-7 matches the end of the DNA better, so the J call may be wrong. Germline assignment: CDR1 GTSNPN and CDR2 SVGIG (reference sequence). The CDR3 is 16 amino acids. The DNA of the CDR3 is TGTGCCTGCCATGGGCGGGGGGTTCCGTGGGGCTACGAGCAGTACTTC. Translated: CACHGRGVPWGYEQYF.

This chain connects TRBV19 to TRBJ2-2; D tentatively reads TRBD1 or TRBD2 (5 bases each). This CDR3 region has 16 residues. Trimming stripped 4 bases from V and 2 bases from J, with 14 bases between. CDR1 and CDR2 (germline): LNHDA, SQIVND (reference sequence). The CDR3 bases are TGTGCCAGTAGTAACCTGGGACCCGTAAACACCGGGGAGCTGTTTTTT. Translation gives CASSNLGPVNTGELFF.

This clone was observed once. V usage is TRBV6-1 and J usage is TRBJ2-7, with D perhaps given as TRBD1 or TRBD2 (5 bases each). The germline V gene encodes CDR1 MNHNS and CDR2 SASEGT. Trimming took off 1 base at V and 6 bases at J, with 10 bases between the two ends. The CDR3 is 13 amino acids. CDR3 DNA sequence: TGTGCCAGCAGTGAAGGAGGGGCTGGCGAGCAGTACTTC. It translates to CASSEGGAGEQYF.

The rearrangement uses TRBV5-1 and TRBJ2-1, with a weak D call TRBD2 (5 bases). The CDR3 sequence is 19 residues long. Trimming pared 0 bases from V and 2 bases from J, leaving 21 bases between. Looked up from germline, CDR1 is SGHRS and CDR2 is YFSETQ. The CDR3 here is CASSLVHGEGSKTYNEQFF. DNA of the CDR3: TGCGCCAGCAGCTTGGTTCATGGTGAGGGATCCAAAACCTACAATGAGCAGTTCTTC.

V usage is TRBV5-1 and J usage is TRBJ2-1; the match to TRBD2 covers 13 bases. The length of the CDR3 is 15 residues. Germline values: CDR1 SGHRS, CDR2 YFSETQ. V trimming: 3 bases; J trimming: 4 bases; junction bases outside the gene matches: 1. CDR3 nucleotide sequence: TGCGCCAGCAGCTCGGGACTAGCGGGATACAATGAGCAGTTCTTC. It specifies CASSSGLAGYNEQFF.

V gene TRBV18 combines with J gene TRBJ2-7; perhaps TRBD1 as D (5 bases). CDR1 and CDR2 from the germline V gene are KGHSH and LQKENI. This CDR3 contains 15 residues. V lost 3 bases and J 1 base, leaving 13 bases between the germline ends. Here the CDR3 reads CASSPAARASYEQYF. The CDR3 DNA follows: TGTGCCAGCTCACCGGCGGCCAGGGCGTCCTACGAGCAGTACTTC.

V and J are TRBV2 and TRBJ2-7; D uncertain. The CDR3 is made up of 12 amino acids. From germline, CDR1 is SNHLY and CDR2 FYNNEI. V was cut by 0 bases and J by 4 bases, with 4 bases left in between. In DNA, the CDR3 is TGTGCCAGCAGTGAAGCGGTGTACGAGCAGTACTTC. Its translation is CASSEAVYEQYF.

V is TRBV7-8 and J is TRBJ2-2; a weak D match, TRBD1 (6 bases). The CDR3 sequence is 15 residues long. V lost 3 bases and J lost 3, with 11 bases in between. Per germline, CDR1 SGHVS and CDR2 FQNEAQ. CDR3 sequence (DNA): TGTGCCAGCAGCTTTGGGGGCGAGTACACCGGGGAGCTGTTTTTT. This sequence encodes CASSFGGEYTGELFF.

The gene calls are TRBV6-5 and TRBJ1-6; 7 nucleotides line up with TRBD1. The germline gives CDR1 MNHEY, CDR2 SVGAGI. The CDR3 spans 16 residues. With V trimmed by 4 bases and J by 9 bases, 12 bases remained unmatched. The DNA for the CDR3 is TGTGCCAGCAGTTTCCACAGGGGCTTGGAGGGTTCACCCCTCCACTTT. It is translated as CASSFHRGLEGSPLHF.

This clone has just a few counts. The rearrangement uses TRBV4-3 and TRBJ1-2, with D unclear. V shed 5 bases and J shed 4 bases, with 20 bases lying between them. The CDR3 length is 16 residues. Germline-derived CDR1 and CDR2 are LGHNA and YSLEER. Here the CDR3 reads CASSGGVGSSSYGYTF. CDR3 DNA sequence: TGCGCCAGCAGCGGAGGTGTTGGGAGTTCCAGCTATGGCTACACCTTC.

V gene TRBV7-9 combines with J gene TRBJ1-4; D is unresolved. In germline, CDR1 is SEHNR, CDR2 FQNEAQ (reference sequence). V lost 0 bases and J lost 6, with 11 bases in between. The CDR3 loop spans 15 amino acids. The CDR3 is CASSLARGPDEKLFF. In nucleotides, the CDR3 is TGTGCCAGCAGCTTAGCTAGAGGGCCTGATGAAAAACTGTTTTTT.

V gene TRBV5-1 combines with J gene TRBJ1-5; 8 positions match TRBD1. The CDR3 contains 13 residues. With 7 bases clipped from V and 8 bases from J, the junction kept 8 bases outside the gene matches. Germline V gene sequence: CDR1 SGHRS, CDR2 YFSETQ. This CDR3 reads CASATGEGEPQHF. CDR3 nucleotides: TGCGCCAGCGCGACAGGGGAGGGAGAGCCCCAGCATTTT.

With regard to this clone: A junction boundary mismatches the germline segment, possibly from a read error. This chain uses TRBV4-1 with TRBJ2-1; 14 bases are shared with TRBD2. The CDR3 covers 21 residues. CDR1 is MGHRA, CDR2 YSYEKL, per germline. As DNA, the CDR3 is TGCGCCAGCAGCCAAGTAACAATAAGACTAGCGGGGGGGATCACCTACAATGACCAGTTCTTC. Translation: CASSQVTIRLAGGITYNDQFF.

This chain connects TRBV4-1 to TRBJ1-1; 7 bases align to TRBD1. V lost 0 bases, J lost 0 bases, and 10 bases stayed unmatched. The CDR3 sequence is 18 residues long. CDR1 is MGHRA, CDR2 YSYEKL, per germline. CDR3 loop: CASSQDFAGGVLNTEAFF. For the CDR3, the DNA is TGCGCCAGCAGCCAAGATTTCGCAGGGGGGGTACTGAACACTGAAGCTTTCTTT.

The chain carries TRBV7-9 and TRBJ2-5; D is uncertain. The CDR3 consists of 14 residues. The germline V gene encodes CDR1 SEHNR and CDR2 FQNEAQ (reference sequence). With 1 base removed from V and 2 bases from J, the gap between germline ends came to 8 bases. The CDR3 nucleotides read TGTGCCAGCAGCTTAGTTCTCCCTCAAGAGACCCAGTACTTC. It specifies CASSLVLPQETQYF.

This clone was seen once. V usage is TRBV10-3 and J usage is TRBJ2-3; 7 nucleotides line up with TRBD1. CDR1 ENHRY and CDR2 SYGVKD come from the germline V gene. This CDR3 is built from 12 residues. Losses at the gene ends were 8 bases for V and 4 bases for J; bases not matched to a gene: 3. CDR3 bases: TGTGCCATCGGGACAGCGGCAGATACGCAGTATTTT. Translating it yields CAIGTAADTQYF.

This clone was observed a single time. This chain links TRBV9 with TRBJ1-2; 10 nucleotides align to TRBD1. From germline, CDR1 is SGDLS and CDR2 YYNGEE. Trimming took 5 bases from V and 9 from J; bases not matched to a gene: 10. The CDR3 runs 14 residues. CDR3 loop: CASSPRQGASSYTF. In DNA, the CDR3 is TGTGCCAGCAGTCCAAGACAGGGGGCCTCTAGCTACACCTTC.